The clone carrying this TCR beta chain showed up many times. This entry comes from a study of early T cells in non-severe SARS-CoV-2 infection. In germline, CDR1 is MNHEY, CDR2 SVGEGT. There are 14 residues in the CDR3. With 7 bases removed from V and 5 bases from J, the gap between germline ends came to 17 bases. In the library, individual cDNA molecules carried attached unique molecular identifiers. TCRdb re-derived calls from the 5' RACE reads in MiXCR, one entry per CDR3 protein. The sample includes tens of thousands of distinct CDR3 sequences, around a tenth seen only once; the top ten take 4% to 5%.

The rearrangement links TRBV6-2 or TRBV6-3 to TRBJ1-1; D is perhaps TRBD1 (6 bases). What was sequenced was whole blood. The clonotype was recovered from an adult who was a healthcare worker with PCR-confirmed SARS-CoV-2 infection or an uninfected control (not recorded which). DNA for the CDR3: TGTGCCAGCAAGCACAGGGTCGTAAGAACTGAAGCTTTCTTT. Its protein product is CASKHRVVRTEAFF.